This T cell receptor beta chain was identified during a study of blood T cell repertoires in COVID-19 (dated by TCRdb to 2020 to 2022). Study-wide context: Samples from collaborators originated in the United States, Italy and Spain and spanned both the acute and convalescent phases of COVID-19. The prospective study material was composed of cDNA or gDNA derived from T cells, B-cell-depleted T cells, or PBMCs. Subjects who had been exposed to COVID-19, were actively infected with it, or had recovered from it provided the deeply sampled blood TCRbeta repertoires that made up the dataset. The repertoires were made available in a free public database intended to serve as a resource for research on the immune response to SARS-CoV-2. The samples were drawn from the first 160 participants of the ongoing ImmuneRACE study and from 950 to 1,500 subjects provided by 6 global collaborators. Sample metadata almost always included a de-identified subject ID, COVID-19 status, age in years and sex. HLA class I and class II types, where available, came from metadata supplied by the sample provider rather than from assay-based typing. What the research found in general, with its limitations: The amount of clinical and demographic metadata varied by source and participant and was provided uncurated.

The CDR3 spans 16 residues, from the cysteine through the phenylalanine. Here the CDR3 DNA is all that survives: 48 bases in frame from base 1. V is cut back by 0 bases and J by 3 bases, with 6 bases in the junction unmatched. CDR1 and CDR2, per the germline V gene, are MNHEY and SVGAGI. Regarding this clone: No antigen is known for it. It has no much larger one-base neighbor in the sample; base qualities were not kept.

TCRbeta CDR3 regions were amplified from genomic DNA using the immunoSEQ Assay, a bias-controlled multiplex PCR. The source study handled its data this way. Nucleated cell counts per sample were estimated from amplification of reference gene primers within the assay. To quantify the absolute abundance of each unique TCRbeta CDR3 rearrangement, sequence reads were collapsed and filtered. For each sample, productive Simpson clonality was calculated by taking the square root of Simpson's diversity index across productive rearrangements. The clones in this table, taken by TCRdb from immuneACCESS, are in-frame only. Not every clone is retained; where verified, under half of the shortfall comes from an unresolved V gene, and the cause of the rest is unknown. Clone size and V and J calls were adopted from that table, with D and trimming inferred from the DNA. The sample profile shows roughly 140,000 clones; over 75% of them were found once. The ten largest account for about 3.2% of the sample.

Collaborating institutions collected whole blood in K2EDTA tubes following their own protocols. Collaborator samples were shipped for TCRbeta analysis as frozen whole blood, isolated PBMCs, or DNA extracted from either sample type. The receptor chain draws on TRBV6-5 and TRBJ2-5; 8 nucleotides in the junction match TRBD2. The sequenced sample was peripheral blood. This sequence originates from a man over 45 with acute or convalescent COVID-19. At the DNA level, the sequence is TGTGCCAGCAGTTACTCTCGGGGGGGCGCGGAAGAGACCCAGTACTTC. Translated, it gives CASSYSRGGAEETQYF.